This is a list of T cell receptor beta chains from one sample in a study of human T cells and chemical hapten exposure. TCRdb re-called the RACE reads through MiXCR, storing one row per CDR3 protein. Among 35,000 to 45,000 distinct CDR3 sequences listed, roughly 12% were seen once. The sample in question was whole blood, obtained in connection with sensitization to the hapten diphenylcyclopropenone (DPC). These TCRs come from a woman under 40 with alopecia areata. Some clones in this sample may be carry-over from other donors' samples. Each CDR3 is given with its conserved first and last residue. Fields, in order: J gene, V gene, clone size, D gene, CDR3 protein, CDR3 DNA. D genes are given only for firm matches. Not every row has a clone size; where given, it reads once, few, many or a size class.

TRBJ2-5	TRBV11-2	few	-	CASSLMRETQYF	TGTGCCAGCAGCTTGATGAGGGAGACCCAGTACTTC
TRBJ1-6	TRBV12-3/TRBV12-4	many	-	CASSLGAHSPLHF	TGTGCCAGCAGTTTGGGGGCGCATTCACCCCTCCACTTT
TRBJ2-2	TRBV4-3	medium-sized	-	CASSRYGGTGELFF	TGCGCCAGCAGCCGCTATGGGGGCACCGGGGAGCTGTTTTTT
TRBJ2-5	TRBV11-2	many	-	CASSPGERRTQYF	TGTGCCAGCAGCCCCGGGGAGCGGCGGACCCAGTACTTC
TRBJ2-3	TRBV3-1	-	-	CASSHRQGGTDTQYF	TGTGCCAGCAGCCATAGACAGGGAGGGACAGATACGCAGTATTTT
TRBJ2-1	TRBV2	few	-	CASSVGSHNEQFF	TGTGCCAGCAGTGTTGGCAGTCACAATGAGCAGTTCTTC
TRBJ1-1	TRBV29-1	few	-	CSVIGTNTEAFF	TGCAGCGTTATAGGGACTAACACTGAAGCTTTCTTT
TRBJ2-1	TRBV11-2	many	TRBD2	CASSLQALAGINEQFF	TGTGCCAGCAGCTTACAAGCGCTAGCGGGCATTAATGAGCAGTTCTTC
TRBJ1-1	TRBV6-2/TRBV6-3	few	-	CASSYSGQKAFF	TGTGCCAGCAGTTACTCCGGACAGAAAGCTTTCTTT
TRBJ2-5	TRBV6-6	many	-	CASSPLAWEVQETQYF	TGTGCCAGCAGTCCGCTGGCGTGGGAGGTCCAAGAGACCCAGTACTTC
TRBJ2-7	TRBV4-3	-	TRBD2	CASSQASGRADEQYF	TGCGCCAGCAGCCAAGCAAGCGGGAGGGCCGACGAGCAGTACTTC
TRBJ2-1	TRBV18	many	-	CASSPDPYNEQFF	TGTGCCAGCTCACCCGACCCATACAATGAGCAGTTCTTC
TRBJ2-5	TRBV9	many	TRBD1	CASSAGQPQETQYF	TGTGCCAGCAGCGCGGGACAGCCACAAGAGACCCAGTACTTC
TRBJ2-7	TRBV27	many	-	CASSLFRSYEQYF	TGTGCCAGCAGTTTGTTCCGGTCCTACGAGCAGTACTTC
TRBJ2-7	TRBV2	few	TRBD2	CASSLAGENYEQYF	TGTGCCAGCAGTTTAGCGGGAGAAAACTACGAGCAGTACTTC
TRBJ2-4	TRBV11-2	-	TRBD2	CASSAPSGRKLKNIQYF	TGTGCCAGCAGCGCACCTAGCGGGAGGAAATTAAAAAACATTCAGTACTTC